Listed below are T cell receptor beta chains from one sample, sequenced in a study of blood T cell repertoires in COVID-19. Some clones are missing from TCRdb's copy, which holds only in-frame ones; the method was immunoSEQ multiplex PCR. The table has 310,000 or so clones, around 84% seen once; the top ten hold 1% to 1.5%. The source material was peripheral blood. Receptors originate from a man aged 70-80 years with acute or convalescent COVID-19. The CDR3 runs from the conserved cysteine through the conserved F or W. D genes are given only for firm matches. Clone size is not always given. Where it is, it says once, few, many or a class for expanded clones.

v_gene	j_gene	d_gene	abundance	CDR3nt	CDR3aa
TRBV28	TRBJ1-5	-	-	TGTGCCAGCAGTTTAGAGGGTCGCAATCAGCCCCAGCATTTT	CASSLEGRNQPQHF
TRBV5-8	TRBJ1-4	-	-	TGTGCCAGCAGCTTGGGTACAGGAGATATGGAAAAACTGTTTTTT	CASSLGTGDMEKLFF
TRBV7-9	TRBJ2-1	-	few	TGTGCCAGCAGTACGGTACAGGTTCCTTACAATGAGCAGTTCTTC	CASSTVQVPYNEQFF
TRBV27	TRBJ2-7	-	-	TGTGCCAGCACCCCCAGGGTCGGGCCCTACGAGCAGTACTTC	CASTPRVGPYEQYF
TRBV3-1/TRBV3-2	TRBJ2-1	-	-	TGTGCCAGCAGCTCAAGCAGGGCTTATAATGAGCAGTTCTTC	CASSSSRAYNEQFF
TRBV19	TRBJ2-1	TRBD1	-	TGTGCCAGTAGTGGGGGACAGGTTGCCAATGAGCAGTTCTTC	CASSGGQVANEQFF
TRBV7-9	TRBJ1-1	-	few	TGTGCCAGCAGCTTACAGGGTGAGACTGAAGCTTTCTTT	CASSLQGETEAFF
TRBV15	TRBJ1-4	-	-	TGTGCCACCAGCAGAGATGTAGGGGGAGAAGAAAAACTGTTTTTT	CATSRDVGGEEKLFF
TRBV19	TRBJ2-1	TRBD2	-	TGTGCCAGTAGTATAATTAGCGGGAGTCCTGAGCAGTTCTTC	CASSIISGSPEQFF
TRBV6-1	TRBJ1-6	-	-	TGTGCCAGCAGTGAAAATTTTGGGGGGATTCCCCTCCACTTT	CASSENFGGIPLHF
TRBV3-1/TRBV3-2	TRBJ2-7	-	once	TGTGCCAGCAGCCAGACAGTTTCCTACGAGCAGTACTTC	CASSQTVSYEQYF
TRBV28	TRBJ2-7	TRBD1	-	TGTGCCAGCAGTTTAGGGCAGGGGGTGAGCTACGAGCAGTACTTC	CASSLGQGVSYEQYF
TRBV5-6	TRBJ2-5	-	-	TGTGCCAGCAGCGGCTGGTGGAGTTCGGAGACCCAGTACTTC	CASSGWWSSETQYF
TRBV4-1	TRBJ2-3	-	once	TGCGCCAGCAGCCAAGAACCCCCCTCTAGTACCCAAGCAGATACGCAGTATTTT	CASSQEPPSSTQADTQYF
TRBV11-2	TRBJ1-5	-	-	TGTGCCAGCAGTTCAGGGTTCGCGCAGCCCCAGCATTTT	CASSSGFAQPQHF
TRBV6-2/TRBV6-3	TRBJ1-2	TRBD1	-	TGTGCCAGCAGCCCCTCAACGGACAGGGTTGGCTACACCTTC	CASSPSTDRVGYTF
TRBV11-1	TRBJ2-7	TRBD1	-	TGTGCCAGCAGCTCCGCGGGACAGGGTATCGAGCAGTACTTC	CASSSAGQGIEQYF
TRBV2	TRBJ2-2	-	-	TGTGCCAGCAGTGTAGGAGGGAACTCACTCACCGGGGAGCTGTTTTTT	CASSVGGNSLTGELFF
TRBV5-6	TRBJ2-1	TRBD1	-	TGTGCCAGCAGCTTGTTCCGGGACAGGGGGTTGAATGAGCAGTTCTTC	CASSLFRDRGLNEQFF
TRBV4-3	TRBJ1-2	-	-	TGCGCCAGCAGCCAAGGAGTACAGGATTATGGCTACACCTTC	CASSQGVQDYGYTF
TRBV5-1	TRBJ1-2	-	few	TGCGCCAGCAGCCCAGGGTCCTATGACTATGGCTACACCTTC	CASSPGSYDYGYTF
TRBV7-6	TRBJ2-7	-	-	TGTGCCAGCAGCCCGAGAAGCCAGGGAGGACACGAGCAGTACTTC	CASSPRSQGGHEQYF
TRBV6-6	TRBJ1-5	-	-	TGTGCCAGCAGACAGGCTCATAGCAATCAGCCCCAGCATTTT	CASRQAHSNQPQHF
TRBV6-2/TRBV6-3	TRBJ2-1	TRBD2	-	TGTGCCAGCAGTTACCCGATGAAAGCGGGGGGCCCCCTCGAGCAGTTCTTC	CASSYPMKAGGPLEQFF
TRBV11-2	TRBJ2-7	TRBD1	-	TGTGCCAGCAGCCGTCTGACAGGGAACTACGAGCAGTACTTC	CASSRLTGNYEQYF
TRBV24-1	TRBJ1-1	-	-	TGTGCCACCAGTGATTTATACGAGGGGGGGGTTACTGAAGCTTTCTTT	CATSDLYEGGVTEAFF
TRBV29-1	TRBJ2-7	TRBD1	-	TGCAGCGTCGACTTTGGACAGGGTGGGAACGAGCAGTACTTC	CSVDFGQGGNEQYF